Below are 10 T cell receptor beta chains sequenced from a single sample in a study of immune cell composition in non-small cell lung cancer. The assay was immunoSEQ multiplex PCR, and TCRdb's table has in-frame clones only and misses some. The sample yields thousands of clones, approximately 79% seen once. Sequenced input: lung tumor tissue. The receptors come from a human donor with non-small cell lung cancer.

This sequence joins TRBV6-6 and TRBJ2-4, with TRBD2 matching over 7 bases. Trimming at V came to 4 bases and at J to 6 bases, leaving 6 bases not matched to a gene. The CDR3 consists of 14 residues. CDR1 and CDR2 from the germline V gene are MNHNY and SVGAGI (reference sequence). CDR3 sequence: CASSSGLVLNIQYF. CDR3 DNA: TGTGCCAGCAGTTCCGGACTAGTATTAAACATTCAGTACTTC.

This chain uses TRBV9 with TRBJ2-1; tentatively, D is TRBD1 (6 bases). CDR1 is SGDLS, CDR2 YYNGEE, per germline. V shed 3 bases and J shed 5 bases, with 18 bases lying between them. The CDR3 is 16 amino acids. CDR3 coding DNA: TGTGCCAGCAGCGCCCAAGGACAGAAAAAAAACAATGAGCAGTTCTTC. Protein: CASSAQGQKKNNEQFF. Supplemented by reference TRBV9 and TRBJ2-1, the full variable domain reads DSGVTQTPKHLITATGQRVTLRCSPRSGDLSVYWYQQSLDQGLQFLIQYYNGEERAKGNILERFSAQQFPDLHSELNLSSLELGDSALYFCASSAQGQKKNNEQFFGPGTRLTVL.

The chain joins TRBV5-6 to TRBJ1-1, with 8 bases lining up with TRBD1. The trim removed 0 bases at V and 0 bases at J, leaving 10 bases unmatched. Germline lookup yields CDR1 SGHDT and CDR2 YYEEEE. The CDR3 has 18 amino acids. The DNA of the CDR3 is TGTGCCAGCAGCTTGGATAGGCTTCAGGGGGCAATGAACACTGAAGCTTTCTTT. It is translated as CASSLDRLQGAMNTEAFF.

The chain joins TRBV5-1 to TRBJ1-4; 8 bases align to TRBD1. Trimming at V came to 4 bases and at J to 0 bases, leaving 5 bases not matched to a gene. Germline V CDR1 and CDR2: SGHRS, YFSETQ. This CDR3 comprises 16 residues. In nucleotides, the CDR3 is TGCGCCAGCAGCCCGCAGGGGGCCCCAACTAATGAAAAACTGTTTTTT. Translated, it gives CASSPQGAPTNEKLFF.

The chain employs TRBV6-5 and TRBJ1-2; D might be TRBD1 (5 bases). Germline V gene sequence: CDR1 MNHEY, CDR2 SVGAGI. The length of the CDR3 is 12 residues. The V end lost 6 bases, the J end lost 7 bases, and 12 bases lay between the germline ends. The CDR3 loop is CASRNGGSGYTF. The CDR3 nucleotides are TGTGCCAGCAGAAACGGGGGAAGTGGCTACACCTTC.

The chain combines TRBV5-6 with TRBJ2-7, with 12 positions matching TRBD2. CDR3 length: 15 residues. V lost 2 bases to trimming and J lost 1 base; unmatched junction nucleotides: 1. CDR1 SGHDT and CDR2 YYEEEE come from the germline V gene. The CDR3 nucleotides are TGTGCCAGCAGCTTACTAGCGGGGGGATCCTACGAGCAGTACTTC. Its protein is CASSLLAGGSYEQYF.

This clone is labeled as large (0.1 to 1%). V and J are TRBV6-1 and TRBJ1-5, with 8 bases aligning to TRBD1. Germline trimming cut 7 bases from V and 2 bases from J; bases unmatched to any gene: 7. Germline assignment: CDR1 MNHNS and CDR2 SASEGT. CDR3 length: 15 amino acids. Here the CDR3 reads CASTYRGEGNQPQHF. The CDR3 DNA reads as TGTGCCAGCACCTACAGGGGGGAGGGCAATCAGCCCCAGCATTTT.

The chain has TRBV7-9 and TRBJ1-1, with D tentatively TRBD1 (6 bases). Between the trimmed V and J ends, which lost 6 bases and 4 bases, there was a span of 12 bases. The CDR3 spans 13 residues. CDR1 SEHNR and CDR2 FQNEAQ come from the germline V gene (reference sequence). For the CDR3, the DNA is TGTGCCAGCAGTTATGGACAGCTCACTGAAGCTTTCTTT. Amino acid sequence: CASSYGQLTEAFF. The complete variable domain, with remaining parts taken from reference TRBV7-9 and TRBJ1-1, reads DTGVSQNPRHKITKRGQNVTFRCDPISEHNRLYWYRQTLGQGPEFLTYFQNEAQLEKSRLLSDRFSAERPKGSFSTLEIQRTEQGDSAMYLCASSYGQLTEAFFGQGTRLTVV.

J is TRBJ1-2 and V is TRBV9; TRBD1 aligns across 7 bases. CDR1 is SGDLS and CDR2 is YYNGEE in the germline V gene. The CDR3 loop spans 13 amino acids. The ends lost 0 bases at V and 6 bases at J; junction bases unmatched: 2. For the CDR3, the DNA is TGTGCCAGCAGCGTAGCCGGGACAGATGGCTACACCTTC. Its protein is CASSVAGTDGYTF.

The chain has TRBV7-8 and TRBJ1-1; TRBD1 might be the D (6 bases). The CDR3 has 17 amino acids. The germline CDR1 and CDR2 sequences are SGHVS and FQNEAQ. V was clipped by 5 bases and J by 3 bases, with 22 bases between them. The CDR3 DNA follows: TGTGCCAGCAGCCCCCGAGGGGGTAGGGTTCTGGACACTGAAGCTTTCTTT. Translation gives CASSPRGGRVLDTEAFF.